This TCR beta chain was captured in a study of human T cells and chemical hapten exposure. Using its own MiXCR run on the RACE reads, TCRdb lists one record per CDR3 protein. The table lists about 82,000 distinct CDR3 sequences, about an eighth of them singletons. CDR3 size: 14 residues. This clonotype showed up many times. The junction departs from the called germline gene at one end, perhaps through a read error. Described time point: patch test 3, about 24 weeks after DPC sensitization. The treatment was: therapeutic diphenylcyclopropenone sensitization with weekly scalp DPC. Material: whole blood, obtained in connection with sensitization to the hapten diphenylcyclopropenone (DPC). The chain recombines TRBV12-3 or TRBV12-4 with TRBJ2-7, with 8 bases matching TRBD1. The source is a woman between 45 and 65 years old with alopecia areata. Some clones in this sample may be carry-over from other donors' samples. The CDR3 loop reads CASSFRSGGSSQAF. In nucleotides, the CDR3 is TGTGCCAGCAGTTTTAGGTCAGGGGGCAGCTCCCAAGCCTTC.